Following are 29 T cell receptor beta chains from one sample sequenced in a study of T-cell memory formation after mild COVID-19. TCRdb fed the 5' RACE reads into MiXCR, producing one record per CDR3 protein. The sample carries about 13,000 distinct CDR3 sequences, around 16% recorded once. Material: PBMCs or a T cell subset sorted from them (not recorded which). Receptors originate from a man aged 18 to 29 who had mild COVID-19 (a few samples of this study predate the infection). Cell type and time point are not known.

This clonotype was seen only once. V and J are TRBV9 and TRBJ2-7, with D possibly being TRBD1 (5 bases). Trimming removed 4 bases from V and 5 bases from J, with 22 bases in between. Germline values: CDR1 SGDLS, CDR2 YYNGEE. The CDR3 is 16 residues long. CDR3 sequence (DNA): TGTGCCAGCAGCCCCCGCAGGGTGGACCGAAGCGACGAGCAGTACTTC. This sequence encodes CASSPRRVDRSDEQYF.

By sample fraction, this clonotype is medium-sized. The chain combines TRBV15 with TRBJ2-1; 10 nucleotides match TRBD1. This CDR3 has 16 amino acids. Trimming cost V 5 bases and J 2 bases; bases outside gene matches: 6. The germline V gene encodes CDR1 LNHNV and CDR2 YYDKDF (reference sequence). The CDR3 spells CATSADRGGPYNEQFF. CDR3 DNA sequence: TGTGCCACCAGCGCGGACAGGGGGGGCCCCTACAATGAGCAGTTCTTC.

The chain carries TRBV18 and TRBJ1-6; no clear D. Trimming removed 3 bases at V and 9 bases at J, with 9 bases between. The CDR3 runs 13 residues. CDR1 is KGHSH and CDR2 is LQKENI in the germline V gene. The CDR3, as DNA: TGTGCCAGCTCACCGATAGCACGTTCACCCCTCCACTTT. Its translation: CASSPIARSPLHF.

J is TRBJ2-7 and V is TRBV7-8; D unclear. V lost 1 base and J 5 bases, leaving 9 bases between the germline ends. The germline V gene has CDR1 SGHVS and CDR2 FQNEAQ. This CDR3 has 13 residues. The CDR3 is CASSLVLWDEQYV. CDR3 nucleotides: TGTGCCAGCAGCTTAGTTTTATGGGACGAGCAGTACGTC.

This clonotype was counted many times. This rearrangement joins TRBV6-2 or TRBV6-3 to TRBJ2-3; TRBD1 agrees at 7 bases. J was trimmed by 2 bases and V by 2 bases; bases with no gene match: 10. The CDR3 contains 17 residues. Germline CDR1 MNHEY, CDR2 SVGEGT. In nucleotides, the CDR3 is TGTGCCAGCAGTTACCATCAGGACAGGTGGGACACAGATACGCAGTATTTT. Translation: CASSYHQDRWDTDTQYF.

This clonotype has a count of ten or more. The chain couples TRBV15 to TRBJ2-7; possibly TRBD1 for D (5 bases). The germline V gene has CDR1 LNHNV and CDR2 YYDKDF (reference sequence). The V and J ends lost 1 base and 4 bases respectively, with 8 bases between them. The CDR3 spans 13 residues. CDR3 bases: TGTGCCACCAGCAGAGCCCCAGGGTACGAGCAGTACGTC. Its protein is CATSRAPGYEQYV.

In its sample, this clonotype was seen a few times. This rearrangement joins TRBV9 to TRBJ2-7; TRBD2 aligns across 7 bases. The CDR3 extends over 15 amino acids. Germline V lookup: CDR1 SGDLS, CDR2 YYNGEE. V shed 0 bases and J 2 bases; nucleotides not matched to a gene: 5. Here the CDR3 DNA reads TGTGCCAGCAGCGTAGAAAGCGGGGAAACCTACGAGCAGTACTTC. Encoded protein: CASSVESGETYEQYF.

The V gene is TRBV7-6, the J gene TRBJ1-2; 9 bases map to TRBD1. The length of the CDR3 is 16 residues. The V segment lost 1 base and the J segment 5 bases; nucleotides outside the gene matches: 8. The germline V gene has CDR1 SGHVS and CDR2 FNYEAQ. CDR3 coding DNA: TGTGCCAGCAGCTTAGAAGTAGGGACAGGGTTTTATGGCTACACCTTC. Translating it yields CASSLEVGTGFYGYTF.

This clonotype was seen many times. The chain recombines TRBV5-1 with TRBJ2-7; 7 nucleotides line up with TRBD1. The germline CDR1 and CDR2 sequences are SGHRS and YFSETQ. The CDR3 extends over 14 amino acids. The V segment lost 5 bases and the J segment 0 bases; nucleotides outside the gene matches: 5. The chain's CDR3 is CASSRGTVSYEQYF. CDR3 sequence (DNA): TGCGCCAGCAGTAGGGGGACAGTCTCCTACGAGCAGTACTTC.

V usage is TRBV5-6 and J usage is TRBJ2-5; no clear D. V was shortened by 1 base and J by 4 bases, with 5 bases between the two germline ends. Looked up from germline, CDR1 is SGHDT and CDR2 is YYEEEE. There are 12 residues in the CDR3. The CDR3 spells CASSLFTETQYF. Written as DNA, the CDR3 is TGTGCCAGCAGCTTGTTCACAGAGACCCAGTACTTC.

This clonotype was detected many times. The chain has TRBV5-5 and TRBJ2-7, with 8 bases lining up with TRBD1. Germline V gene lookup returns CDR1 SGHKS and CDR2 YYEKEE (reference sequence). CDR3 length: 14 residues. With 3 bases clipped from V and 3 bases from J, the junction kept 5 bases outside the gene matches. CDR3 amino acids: CASSWGTGSYEQYF. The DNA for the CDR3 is TGTGCCAGCAGCTGGGGGACAGGAAGCTACGAGCAGTACTTC. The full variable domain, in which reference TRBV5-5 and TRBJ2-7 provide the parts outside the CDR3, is DAGVTQSPTHLIKTRGQQVTLRCSPISGHKSVSWYQQVLGQGPQFIFQYYEKEERGRGNFPDRFSARQFPNYSSELNVNALLLGDSALYLCASSWGTGSYEQYFGPGTRLTVT.

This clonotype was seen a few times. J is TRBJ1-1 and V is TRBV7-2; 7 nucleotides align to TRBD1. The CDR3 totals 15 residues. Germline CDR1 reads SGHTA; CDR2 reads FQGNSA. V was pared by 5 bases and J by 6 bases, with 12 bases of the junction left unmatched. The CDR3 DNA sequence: TGTGCCAGCAGCCCTGGGAGGGGACAGTGGTCTGAAGCTTTCTTT. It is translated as CASSPGRGQWSEAFF. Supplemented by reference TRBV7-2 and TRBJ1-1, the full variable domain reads GAGVSQSPSNKVTEKGKDVELRCDPISGHTALYWYRQSLGQGLEFLIYFQGNSAPDKSGLPSDRFSAERTGGSVSTLTIQRTQQEDSAVYLCASSPGRGQWSEAFFGQGTRLTVV.

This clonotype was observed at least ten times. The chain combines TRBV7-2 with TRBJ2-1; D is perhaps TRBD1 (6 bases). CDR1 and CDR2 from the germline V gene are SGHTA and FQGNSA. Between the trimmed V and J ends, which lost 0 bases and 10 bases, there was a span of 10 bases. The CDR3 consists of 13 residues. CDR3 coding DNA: TGTGCCAGCAGCTTAGCTTTCGGGACAGAGCAGTTCTTC. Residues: CASSLAFGTEQFF.

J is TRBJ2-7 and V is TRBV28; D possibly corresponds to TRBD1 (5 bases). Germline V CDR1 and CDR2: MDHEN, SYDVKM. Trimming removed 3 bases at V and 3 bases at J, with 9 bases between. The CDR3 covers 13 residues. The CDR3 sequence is CASSLGQGYEQYV. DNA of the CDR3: TGTGCCAGCAGTTTGGGGCAGGGCTACGAGCAGTACGTC.

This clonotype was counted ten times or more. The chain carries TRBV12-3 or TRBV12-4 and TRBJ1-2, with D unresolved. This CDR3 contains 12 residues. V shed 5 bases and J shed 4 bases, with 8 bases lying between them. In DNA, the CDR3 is TGTGCCAGCAGTCCCGGACTCTATGGCTACACCTTC. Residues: CASSPGLYGYTF.

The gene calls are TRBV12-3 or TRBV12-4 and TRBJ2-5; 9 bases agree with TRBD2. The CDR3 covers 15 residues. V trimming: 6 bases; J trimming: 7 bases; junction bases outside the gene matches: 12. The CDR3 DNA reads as TGTGCCAGCAGGGCCAGCGGGGGGCTTCCAGGGACCCAGTACTTC. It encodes CASRASGGLPGTQYF.

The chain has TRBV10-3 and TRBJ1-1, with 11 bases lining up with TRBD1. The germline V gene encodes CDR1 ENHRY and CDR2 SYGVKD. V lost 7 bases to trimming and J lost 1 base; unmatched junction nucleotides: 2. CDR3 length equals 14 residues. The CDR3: CAIKDRGRNTEAFF. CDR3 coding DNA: TGTGCCATCAAGGACAGGGGGCGGAACACTGAAGCTTTCTTT.

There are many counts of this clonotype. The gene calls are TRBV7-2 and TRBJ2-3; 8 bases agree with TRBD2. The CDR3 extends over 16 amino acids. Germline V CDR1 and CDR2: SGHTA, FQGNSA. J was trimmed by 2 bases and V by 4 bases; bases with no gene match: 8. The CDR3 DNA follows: TGTGCCAGCAGCTATGTAGCGGGGAGCTTCACAGATACGCAGTATTTT. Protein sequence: CASSYVAGSFTDTQYF.

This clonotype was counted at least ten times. CDR3 sequence (DNA): TGCAGCGTGGGACTAGCGGGGCAGCAGTTCTTC. The encoded protein is CSVGLAGQQFF. The chain employs TRBV29-1 and TRBJ2-1, with TRBD2 matching over 13 bases. J lost 11 bases, V lost 6 bases, and 1 base had no gene match. The CDR3 consists of 11 residues. CDR1 SQVTM and CDR2 ANQGSEA come from the germline V gene.

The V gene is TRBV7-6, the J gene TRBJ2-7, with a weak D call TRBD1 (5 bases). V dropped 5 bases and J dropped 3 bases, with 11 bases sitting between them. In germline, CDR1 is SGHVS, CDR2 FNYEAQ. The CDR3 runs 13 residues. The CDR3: CASSPADSYEQYF. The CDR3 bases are TGTGCCAGCAGCCCAGCCGACAGCTACGAGCAGTACTTC. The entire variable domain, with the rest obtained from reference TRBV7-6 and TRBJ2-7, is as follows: GAGVSQSPRYKVTKRGQDVALRCDPISGHVSLYWYRQALGQGPEFLTYFNYEAQQDKSGLPNDRFSAERPEGSISTLTIQRTEQRDSAMYRCASSPADSYEQYFGPGTRLTVT.

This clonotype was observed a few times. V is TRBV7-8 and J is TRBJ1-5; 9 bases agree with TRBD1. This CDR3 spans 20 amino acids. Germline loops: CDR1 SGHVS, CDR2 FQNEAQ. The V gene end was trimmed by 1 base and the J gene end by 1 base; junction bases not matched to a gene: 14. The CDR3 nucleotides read TGTGCCAGCAGCTTAGAAGTCCCCGGACAGGGGTTAAGAAGCAATCAGCCCCAGCATTTT. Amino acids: CASSLEVPGQGLRSNQPQHF. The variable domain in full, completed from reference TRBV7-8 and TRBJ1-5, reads GAGVSQSPRYKVAKRGQDVALRCDPISGHVSLFWYQQALGQGPEFLTYFQNEAQLDKSGLPSDRFFAERPEGSVSTLKIQRTQQEDSAVYLCASSLEVPGQGLRSNQPQHFGDGTRLSIL.

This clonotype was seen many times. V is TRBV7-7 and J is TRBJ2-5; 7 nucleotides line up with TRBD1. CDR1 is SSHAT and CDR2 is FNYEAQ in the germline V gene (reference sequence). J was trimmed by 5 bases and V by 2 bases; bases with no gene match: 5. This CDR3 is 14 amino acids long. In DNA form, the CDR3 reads TGTGCCAGCAGCTTAAGGGGGCCGTTGGAGACCCAGTACTTC. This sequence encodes CASSLRGPLETQYF.

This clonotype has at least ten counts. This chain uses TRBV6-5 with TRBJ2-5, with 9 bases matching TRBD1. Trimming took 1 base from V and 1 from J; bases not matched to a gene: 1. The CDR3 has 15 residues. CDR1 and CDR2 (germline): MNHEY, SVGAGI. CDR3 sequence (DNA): TGTGCCAGCAGTTACTGGGACAGGGCCCAAGAGACCCAGTACTTC. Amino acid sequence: CASSYWDRAQETQYF.

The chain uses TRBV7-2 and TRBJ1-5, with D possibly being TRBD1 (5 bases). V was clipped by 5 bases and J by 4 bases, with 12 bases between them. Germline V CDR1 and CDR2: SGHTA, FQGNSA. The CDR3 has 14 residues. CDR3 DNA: TGTGCCAGCAGCAAACGGGGGGTTAATCAGCCCCAGCATTTT. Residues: CASSKRGVNQPQHF.

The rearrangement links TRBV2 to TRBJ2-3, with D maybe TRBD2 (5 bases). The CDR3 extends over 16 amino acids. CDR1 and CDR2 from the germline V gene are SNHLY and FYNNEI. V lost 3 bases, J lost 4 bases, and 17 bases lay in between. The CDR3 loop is CASSEGDRLISDTQYF. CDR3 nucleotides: TGTGCCAGCAGTGAGGGAGACCGGTTAATCTCAGATACGCAGTATTTT.

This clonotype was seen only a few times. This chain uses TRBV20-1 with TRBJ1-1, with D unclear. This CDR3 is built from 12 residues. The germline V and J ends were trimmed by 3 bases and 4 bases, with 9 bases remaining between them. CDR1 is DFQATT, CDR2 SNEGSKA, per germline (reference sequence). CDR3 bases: TGCAGTGCTAGCGAACGTTTCACTGAAGCTTTCTTT. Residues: CSASERFTEAFF.

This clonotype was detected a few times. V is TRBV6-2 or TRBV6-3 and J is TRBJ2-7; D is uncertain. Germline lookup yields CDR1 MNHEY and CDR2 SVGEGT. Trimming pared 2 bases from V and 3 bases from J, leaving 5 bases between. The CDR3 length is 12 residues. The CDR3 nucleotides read TGTGCCAGCAGTTACGAGAACTACGAGCAGTACTTC. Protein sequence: CASSYENYEQYF.

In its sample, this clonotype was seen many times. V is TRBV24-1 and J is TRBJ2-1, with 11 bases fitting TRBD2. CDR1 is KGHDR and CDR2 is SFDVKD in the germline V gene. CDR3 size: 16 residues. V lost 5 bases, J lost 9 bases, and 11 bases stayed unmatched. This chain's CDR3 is CATSALGTSGFVEQFF. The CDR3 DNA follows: TGTGCCACCAGTGCCCTGGGGACTAGCGGTTTCGTTGAGCAGTTCTTC.

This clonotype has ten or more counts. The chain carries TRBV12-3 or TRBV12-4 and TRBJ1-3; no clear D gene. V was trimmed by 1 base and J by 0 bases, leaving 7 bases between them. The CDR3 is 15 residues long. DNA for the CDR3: TGTGCCAGCAGTTTAGTTCAGTTCTCTGGAAACACCATATATTTT. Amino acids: CASSLVQFSGNTIYF.